This entry concerns a single T cell receptor beta chain. One end of the junction varies from germline; a read error may be responsible. The entry originates in a study of T-cell reconstitution after alpha-beta-depleted transplantation in children. This sample's TCRbeta library carried unique molecular identifier barcodes. TCRdb processed the PCR reads anew with MiXCR; each CDR3 protein has one entry. The table lists approximately 250,000 distinct CDR3 sequences, about 9.6% of them singletons, with roughly 5.1% in the top ten. This CDR3 comprises 18 residues. Germline CDR1 is LGHDT and CDR2 is YNNKEL (reference sequence).

This receptor was taken from a human donor who donated a stem cell graft to a child with SCID. Sequenced material: PBMCs from the stem cell graft donor, taken from the stem cell graft. The V gene is TRBV3-1, the J gene TRBJ2-7; TRBD1 aligns across 11 bases. The CDR3: CACSLSPGGQGAAYEQYF. The CDR3 DNA reads as TGTGCCTGCAGCTTATCTCCCGGCGGACAGGGGGCTGCCTACGAGCAGTACTTC.